This is a list of T cell receptor beta chains from one sample in a study of T cells in Graves' hyperthyroidism and ophthalmopathy. TCRdb ran MiXCR on the multiplex PCR reads and lists one entry per CDR3 protein. The data hold approximately 420,000 distinct CDR3 sequences, with roughly 13% observed a single time. Sequencing input: blood. These receptors all come from a woman under 30 with Graves' hyperthyroidism. The CDR3 runs from the conserved cysteine through the conserved F or W. A D gene is named only where the DNA matches it firmly. Rows give clone size only sometimes, using once, few, many, or a class for an expanded clone.

d_gene	v_gene	j_gene	abundance	CDR3aa	CDR3nt
.	TRBV5-1	TRBJ1-4	many	CASSGEFNEKLFF	TGCGCCAGCAGCGGGGAATTTAATGAAAAACTGTTTTTT
TRBD1	TRBV5-6	TRBJ1-5	many	CASSPGQGDNQPQHF	TGTGCCAGCAGCCCGGGACAGGGAGACAATCAGCCCCAGCATTTT
.	TRBV24-1	TRBJ2-3	many	CATSWTGTDTQYF	TGTGCCACCAGCTGGACAGGCACAGATACGCAGTATTTT
TRBD1	TRBV6-2/TRBV6-3	TRBJ1-5	.	CASTPSGQGSNQPQHF	TGTGCCAGCACTCCCTCGGGACAGGGAAGCAATCAGCCCCAGCATTTT
.	TRBV2	TRBJ1-1	.	CASKELNTEAFF	TGTGCCAGCAAGGAACTGAACACTGAAGCTTTCTTT
.	TRBV4-1	TRBJ2-6	many	CASSASGANVLTF	TGCGCCAGCAGCGCGTCTGGGGCCAACGTCCTGACTTTC
.	TRBV4-3	TRBJ1-2	few	CASGQGDWDYGYTF	TGCGCCAGCGGCCAAGGGGATTGGGACTATGGCTACACCTTC
TRBD1	TRBV2	TRBJ2-7	many	CASKKKGPGQVYGYEQYF	TGTGCCAGCAAGAAAAAAGGACCTGGACAGGTTTATGGTTACGAGCAGTACTTC
.	TRBV5-1	TRBJ2-7	many	CASSLDFTEQYF	TGCGCCAGCAGCTTAGACTTCACCGAGCAGTACTTC
TRBD2	TRBV7-8	TRBJ2-3	many	CASSLDRAGGYTDTQYF	TGTGCCAGCAGCTTAGATAGAGCGGGAGGATACACAGATACGCAGTATTTT
TRBD2	TRBV20-1	TRBJ2-7	many	CSATPHAGEYYEQYF	TGCAGTGCCACACCTCATGCGGGAGAGTACTACGAGCAGTACTTC
TRBD2	TRBV29-1	TRBJ2-7	.	CSVALAGVTYEQYF	TGCAGCGTTGCACTAGCGGGGGTAACCTACGAGCAGTACTTC
.	TRBV2	TRBJ1-1	many	CASSGARNTEAFF	TGTGCCAGCAGTGGCGCCAGGAACACTGAAGCTTTCTTT
TRBD2	TRBV6-2/TRBV6-3	TRBJ2-5	many	CASSFSGTKTQYF	TGTGCCAGCAGTTTTAGCGGGACCAAGACCCAGTACTTC
TRBD2	TRBV5-1	TRBJ2-5	.	CASSPETSGETQYF	TGCGCCAGCAGCCCGGAAACTAGCGGAGAGACCCAGTACTTC
TRBD1	TRBV7-3	TRBJ2-5	.	CASSQERQGRGGTQYF	TGTGCCAGCAGCCAAGAAAGACAGGGGCGCGGTGGGACCCAGTACTTC
TRBD1	TRBV7-3	TRBJ1-6	many	CASSAGQYNSPLHF	TGTGCCAGCAGCGCGGGACAGTATAATTCACCCCTCCACTTT
TRBD1	TRBV27	TRBJ2-7	few	CASSAHRGASYEQYF	TGTGCCAGCAGTGCACACAGGGGGGCTTCCTACGAGCAGTACTTC
TRBD1	TRBV6-4	TRBJ2-3	.	CASSHRDRILLYPTDTQYF	TGTGCCAGCAGTCACCGGGACAGGATCCTCCTTTACCCCACAGATACGCAGTATTTT
TRBD2	TRBV5-5	TRBJ2-1	.	CASSSSSSGRYNEQFF	TGTGCCAGCAGCTCTAGTTCTAGCGGGAGGTACAATGAGCAGTTCTTC
.	TRBV7-9	TRBJ2-5	many	CASSLSGPGETQYF	TGTGCCAGCAGCTTGTCGGGACCGGGAGAGACCCAGTACTTC
.	TRBV28	TRBJ2-3	many	CASPLVAAGITDTQYF	TGTGCCAGCCCGCTCGTAGCGGCTGGCATCACAGATACGCAGTATTTT
TRBD2	TRBV7-6	TRBJ2-7	many	CASSSSGSGSTEQYF	TGTGCCAGCAGCTCCTCCGGTAGCGGGAGTACCGAGCAGTACTTC
.	TRBV6-2/TRBV6-3	TRBJ2-3	.	CASKSGGDTQYF	TGTGCCAGCAAATCCGGAGGGGATACGCAGTATTTT
.	TRBV27	TRBJ2-7	many	CASRPGSAYEQYF	TGTGCCAGCAGACCCGGGTCTGCCTACGAGCAGTACTTC
.	TRBV25-1	TRBJ2-7	many	CASSGDIYEQYF	TGTGCCAGCTCAGGGGACATTTACGAGCAGTACTTC
TRBD1	TRBV7-2	TRBJ1-2	many	CASSLVLGQNYGYTF	TGTGCCAGCAGCTTAGTCCTGGGACAGAATTATGGCTACACCTTC
.	TRBV3-1	TRBJ1-2	.	CASSRSMGQGGYYGYTF	TGTGCCAGCAGCCGCTCGATGGGGCAGGGTGGTTACTATGGCTACACCTTC
.	TRBV6-1	TRBJ1-5	many	CASRQGSNQPQHF	TGTGCCAGCAGACAGGGTAGCAATCAGCCCCAGCATTTT
.	TRBV29-1	TRBJ1-5	.	CSVSEVSNQPQHF	TGCAGCGTTTCAGAAGTTAGCAATCAGCCCCAGCATTTT
.	TRBV6-2/TRBV6-3	TRBJ2-3	many	CASSYREGLGTQYF	TGTGCCAGCAGTTACCGGGAAGGCCTGGGAACGCAGTATTTT
.	TRBV7-9	TRBJ1-1	.	CASSWGGMVTEAFF	TGTGCCAGCAGCTGGGGGGGGATGGTCACTGAAGCTTTCTTT
.	TRBV4-1	TRBJ1-1	.	CASSQEAGANTEAFF	TGCGCCAGCAGCCAAGAGGCGGGAGCGAACACTGAAGCTTTCTTT
TRBD1	TRBV11-1	TRBJ2-7	.	CASSFTGASSYEQYF	TGTGCCAGCAGCTTCACAGGGGCCTCCTCCTACGAGCAGTACTTC
.	TRBV9	TRBJ2-2	.	CASSAYGGNTGELFF	TGTGCCAGCAGCGCGTACGGGGGAAACACCGGGGAGCTGTTTTTT
TRBD1	TRBV11-2	TRBJ1-1	many	CASSLGRTGTNTEAFF	TGTGCCAGCAGCTTAGGTCGGACAGGGACGAACACTGAAGCTTTCTTT